This T cell receptor beta chain appears in the sequencing data of a study of blood T cell repertoires in COVID-19. Living in roughly 25 US areas, the participants were between about 18 and 100 years of age. Only in-frame clones appear in the TCRdb table, and some are missing; sequencing was by immunoSEQ multiplex PCR. This sample has 200,000 to 250,000 clones, with around 81% found just once. The CDR3 contains 15 residues. Per germline, CDR1 SGDLS and CDR2 YYNGEE. Trimming left V 2 bases short and J 0 bases short, with 12 bases between. Sequenced sample: PBMCs or T cells enriched from blood (not recorded which). The chain links TRBV9 to TRBJ2-7; D perhaps matches TRBD1 (5 bases). This clonotype was obtained from a woman between 45 and 65 years old with acute COVID-19. The CDR3 region is CASSVGWGSSYEQYF. DNA of the CDR3: TGTGCCAGCAGCGTCGGATGGGGCAGCTCCTACGAGCAGTACTTC.